Shown below are 26 T cell receptor beta chains from a single sample sequenced in a study of T cell responses to AZD1222 COVID-19 vaccine. Sequencing used immunoSEQ multiplex PCR; TCRdb keeps in-frame clones, though not all of them. The data show some 130,000 clones, 90% to 95% seen once. Here the sequenced sample was peripheral blood, taken on day 0 of AZD1222 vaccination. All receptors derive from an adult in good health.

The rearrangement joins TRBV2 to TRBJ2-7, with D perhaps TRBD1 (6 bases). The germline V gene encodes CDR1 SNHLY and CDR2 FYNNEI. Trimming stripped 2 bases from V and 3 bases from J, with 23 bases between. This CDR3 comprises 18 residues. The CDR3 here is CASSETSYRASGGYEQYF. The CDR3 DNA reads as TGTGCCAGCAGTGAAACCTCCTACAGGGCTTCGGGTGGCTACGAGCAGTACTTC.

CDR3 DNA: TGTGCCAGTAGTGATAGTAGCGGGGACATCAATGAGCAGTTCTTC. It specifies CASSDSSGDINEQFF. The chain is built from TRBV19 and TRBJ2-1, with 8 bases that match TRBD2. Trimming cost V 5 bases and J 6 bases; bases outside gene matches: 9. The germline V gene encodes CDR1 LNHDA and CDR2 SQIVND (reference sequence). The CDR3 covers 15 residues.

The chain employs TRBV4-1 and TRBJ1-3; 11 positions agree with TRBD1. The CDR3 length is 20 residues. J gave up 4 bases and V 0 bases, and 14 bases lay outside the gene matches. CDR1 is MGHRA and CDR2 is YSYEKL in the germline V gene. The CDR3 here is CASSQEGRDRGFSLGNTIYF. Written as DNA, the CDR3 is TGCGCCAGCAGCCAAGAGGGTCGGGACAGGGGGTTTTCATTAGGAAACACCATATATTTT.

J is TRBJ2-7 and V is TRBV6-5; TRBD2 aligns across 8 bases. V dropped 5 bases and J dropped 3; count of bases not matched to a gene: 9. Germline lookup yields CDR1 MNHEY and CDR2 SVGAGI. The CDR3 totals 15 residues. This chain's CDR3 is CASSPSLAGYYEQYF. The CDR3 DNA reads TGTGCCAGCAGTCCTTCTCTAGCGGGCTACTACGAGCAGTACTTC.

The chain recombines TRBV19 with TRBJ2-7; D gene ambiguous. The CDR3 is 14 amino acids. CDR1 is LNHDA and CDR2 is SQIVND in the germline V gene (reference sequence). Trimming shortened V by 3 bases and J by 2 bases, and 11 bases separated the two germline ends. The CDR3 loop is CASSIGVETYEQYF. CDR3 nucleotides: TGTGCCAGTAGTATTGGCGTTGAGACCTACGAGCAGTACTTC.

V is TRBV5-4 and J is TRBJ2-7; D may be TRBD1 (5 bases). CDR1 and CDR2 (germline): SGHNT, YYREEE (reference sequence). This CDR3 contains 14 residues. Trimming took off 5 bases at V and 2 bases at J, with 14 bases between the two ends. DNA for the CDR3: TGTGCCAGCAGTCTGGACAAGCTAGCCTACGAGCAGTACTTC. It is translated as CASSLDKLAYEQYF.

The J gene is TRBJ1-6, the V gene TRBV9, with a weak D call TRBD1 (6 bases). CDR1 SGDLS and CDR2 YYNGEE come from the germline V gene. The CDR3 sequence is 15 residues long. V lost 0 bases and J 7 bases, leaving 11 bases between the germline ends. CDR3 nucleotide sequence: TGTGCCAGCAGCGTAGGGAACAGGGTCAATTCACCCCTCCACTTT. Amino acids: CASSVGNRVNSPLHF.

The J gene is TRBJ1-2, the V gene TRBV7-2, with D unclear. The V and J ends lost 5 bases and 6 bases respectively, with 16 bases between them. Germline V lookup: CDR1 SGHTA, CDR2 FQGNSA. The CDR3 totals 14 residues. The CDR3 reads CASSPKGDGNGYTF. The DNA for the CDR3 is TGTGCCAGCAGCCCCAAGGGTGACGGAAATGGCTACACCTTC.

This clone was seen once. The chain recombines TRBV5-1 with TRBJ1-6, with D tentatively TRBD1 (6 bases). V was pared by 0 bases and J by 9 bases, with 13 bases between. In germline, CDR1 is SGHRS, CDR2 YFSETQ. The CDR3 has 15 amino acids. The CDR3 here is CASSLALQGTSPLHF. CDR3 coding DNA: TGCGCCAGCAGCTTGGCCCTACAGGGTACTTCACCCCTCCACTTT.

The chain joins TRBV30 to TRBJ1-3, with D unclear. CDR1 and CDR2 (germline): GTSNPN, SVGIG (reference sequence). V gave up 0 bases and J gave up 2 bases, with 5 bases separating them. This CDR3 region has 13 residues. CDR3 coding DNA: TGTGCCTGGAGTGTAGCTACTGGAAACACCATATATTTT. This translates into CAWSVATGNTIYF.

This clone was counted a single time. The chain is built from TRBV27 and TRBJ1-2; no definite D call. V lost 6 bases, J lost 2 bases, and 13 bases lay in between. The CDR3 consists of 14 residues. Germline CDR1 is MNHEY and CDR2 is SMNVEV (reference sequence). The CDR3 reads CASRPSPRNYGYTF. CDR3 nucleotides: TGTGCCAGCAGACCGAGTCCTAGGAACTATGGCTACACCTTC.

V is TRBV12-3 or TRBV12-4 and J is TRBJ1-1; no definite D call. The CDR3 consists of 11 residues. Trimming shortened V by 2 bases and J by 9 bases, and 7 bases separated the two germline ends. CDR3 bases: TGTGCCAGCAGTTTACGGATAAAAGCTTTCTTT. This encodes CASSLRIKAFF.

V and J are TRBV6-1 and TRBJ1-5; 9 nucleotides match TRBD1. The CDR3 sequence is 16 residues long. Germline V gives CDR1 MNHNS, CDR2 SASEGT. The V gene end was trimmed by 2 bases and the J gene end by 6 bases; junction bases not matched to a gene: 8. CDR3 protein: CASSENLYRGRQPQHF. In DNA form, the CDR3 reads TGTGCCAGCAGTGAAAACCTTTACAGGGGGCGTCAGCCCCAGCATTTT.

This sequence joins TRBV2 and TRBJ2-5, with D unclear. This CDR3 contains 14 residues. V lost 2 bases and J 4 bases, leaving 11 bases between the germline ends. CDR1 and CDR2 (germline): SNHLY, FYNNEI. The CDR3 bases are TGTGCCAGCAGTGAACGGGTGGGTGTAGAGACCCAGTACTTC. Its translation is CASSERVGVETQYF.

To note about this clone: The same CDR3 also results from other DNA sequences found in this sample. The J gene is TRBJ1-1, the V gene TRBV12-3 or TRBV12-4; tentatively, D is TRBD1 (5 bases). Trimming shortened V by 3 bases and J by 1 base, and 6 bases separated the two germline ends. CDR3 size: 13 residues. The CDR3 nucleotides are TGTGCCAGCAGTTTGGGACCGAACACTGAAGCTTTCTTT. Translation gives CASSLGPNTEAFF.

The genes are TRBV6-5 and TRBJ1-1; 7 bases line up with TRBD1. CDR3 length equals 13 residues. CDR1 MNHEY and CDR2 SVGAGI come from the germline V gene. The V segment lost 6 bases and the J segment 11 bases; nucleotides outside the gene matches: 12. CDR3 coding DNA: TGTGCCAGCAGCTACCGGGACAGCTCGTTGGCTTTCTTT. Amino acids: CASSYRDSSLAFF.

The J gene is TRBJ2-7, the V gene TRBV10-3; D could derive from TRBD1 or TRBD2 (7 bases each). CDR3 length equals 15 residues. The ends were cut back, 6 bases at V and 3 bases at J, with 18 bases in the middle. CDR1 and CDR2 from the germline V gene are ENHRY and SYGVKD. This CDR3 reads CAISLGRGGSYEQYF. CDR3 sequence (DNA): TGTGCCATCAGCCTGGGCAGGGGGGGAAGCTACGAGCAGTACTTC.

The J gene is TRBJ1-1, the V gene TRBV6-2 or TRBV6-3; no firm D call. V was clipped by 6 bases and J by 10 bases, with 21 bases between them. Germline V CDR1 and CDR2: MNHEY, SVGEGT. This CDR3 contains 14 residues. The CDR3 here is CASSHTGSGRGAFF. The CDR3 bases are TGTGCCAGCAGCCACACGGGTTCCGGGCGCGGAGCTTTCTTT.

J is TRBJ2-5 and V is TRBV19; possible D gene TRBD1, 6 bases. Germline V gene data show CDR1 as LNHDA and CDR2 as SQIVND (reference sequence). The length of the CDR3 is 13 residues. V was shortened by 3 bases and J by 4 bases, with 9 bases between the two germline ends. The CDR3 coding sequence is TGTGCCAGTAGTATGATAGGGGGAGAGACCCAGTACTTC. Protein product: CASSMIGGETQYF.

This clone was observed once. This chain connects TRBV5-4 to TRBJ1-4; possibly TRBD1 for D (5 bases). Germline loops: CDR1 SGHNT, CDR2 YYREEE (reference sequence). This CDR3 spans 16 amino acids. Between the trimmed V and J ends, which lost 4 bases and 7 bases, there was a span of 20 bases. The CDR3 loop is CASSRGLTDTFEKLFF. For the CDR3, the DNA is TGTGCCAGCAGCAGGGGATTGACAGATACCTTTGAAAAACTGTTTTTT.

This chain links TRBV11-2 with TRBJ2-5; 7 bases fit TRBD2. The CDR3 loop spans 14 amino acids. Per germline, CDR1 SGHAT and CDR2 FQNNGV. V was pared by 5 bases and J by 2 bases, with 5 bases of the junction left unmatched. In DNA form, the CDR3 reads TGTGCCAGCAGCCCCGTGGGGGGGCAAGAGACCCAGTACTTC. Protein product: CASSPVGGQETQYF.

This clone was observed a single time. V usage is TRBV7-9 and J usage is TRBJ1-3; D is unresolved. This CDR3 has 12 residues. The germline gives CDR1 SEHNR, CDR2 FQNEAQ (reference sequence). Trimming left V 5 bases short and J 8 bases short, with 10 bases between. The CDR3 DNA sequence: TGTGCCAGCAGCCCTACCGGGGACACCATATATTTT. This encodes CASSPTGDTIYF.

The sample holds one count of this clone. The chain joins TRBV14 to TRBJ2-7; no reliable D call. Trimming left V 7 bases short and J 1 base short, with 8 bases between. The germline V gene encodes CDR1 SGHDN and CDR2 FVKESK. The CDR3 contains 12 residues. CDR3 in DNA: TGTGCCAGCATTACTGGGTCCTACGAGCAGTACTTC. This translates into CASITGSYEQYF.

The rearrangement links TRBV6-5 to TRBJ1-2; weak D call: TRBD1 (5 bases). This CDR3 comprises 15 residues. CDR1 is MNHEY and CDR2 is SVGAGI in the germline V gene. Trimming removed 0 bases from V and 4 bases from J, with 12 bases in between. In DNA, the CDR3 is TGTGCCAGCAGTTACTCCGCAGGGCTCGGCTATGGCTACACCTTC. Its translation is CASSYSAGLGYGYTF.

The gene calls are TRBV5-6 and TRBJ2-5; perhaps TRBD2 as D (8 bases). Germline V gene data show CDR1 as SGHDT and CDR2 as YYEEEE. This CDR3 spans 17 amino acids. V was trimmed by 0 bases and J by 5 bases, leaving 20 bases between them. The CDR3 DNA sequence: TGTGCCAGCAGCTTGGCTTCGGGAGGGGGCGCGGGGGAGACCCAGTACTTC. Amino acids: CASSLASGGGAGETQYF.

The chain uses TRBV9 and TRBJ1-1; the D is unclear. The CDR3 has 14 amino acids. Germline V gives CDR1 SGDLS, CDR2 YYNGEE. V was trimmed by 2 bases and J by 8 bases, leaving 16 bases between them. The CDR3 region is CASSVVSAWGEAFF. The CDR3 DNA sequence: TGTGCCAGCAGCGTGGTATCCGCTTGGGGAGAAGCTTTCTTT.